This T cell receptor beta chain was captured by sequencing in a study of beta chain features in type 1 diabetes. Across the study: The patients were much like the healthy donors in age, gender and cell yields.

There are 14 residues in the CDR3. J was trimmed by 9 bases and V by 3 bases; bases with no gene match: 6. Germline assignment: CDR1 SGHVS and CDR2 FQNEAQ. This clone was seen a handful of times. All of the isolated RNA was reverse transcribed, so expressed TCRB transcripts were sequenced. The assay was immunoSEQ multiplex PCR, and TCRdb's table has in-frame clones only and misses some. The sample yields around 450,000 clones, 9.5% to 12% seen once. The chain links TRBV7-8 to TRBJ2-1; 9 nucleotides align to TRBD1. Sequencing was performed on naive CD4+ T cells from blood. The sequence was obtained from a young woman in good health. CDR3 DNA sequence: TGTGCCAGCAGCTTCCGGGACAGGGCAATTGAGCAGTTCTTC. Amino acids: CASSFRDRAIEQFF.